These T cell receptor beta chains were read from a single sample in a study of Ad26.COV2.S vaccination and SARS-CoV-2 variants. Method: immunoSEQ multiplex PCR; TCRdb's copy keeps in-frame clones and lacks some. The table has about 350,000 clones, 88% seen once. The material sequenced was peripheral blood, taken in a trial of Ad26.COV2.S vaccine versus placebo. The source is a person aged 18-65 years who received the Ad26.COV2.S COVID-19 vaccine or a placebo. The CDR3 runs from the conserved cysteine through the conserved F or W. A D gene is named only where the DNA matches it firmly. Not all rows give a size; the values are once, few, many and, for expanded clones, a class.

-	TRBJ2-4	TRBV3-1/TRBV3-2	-	TGTGCCAGCAGCCAAGAACGAAACATTCAGTACTTC	CASSQERNIQYF
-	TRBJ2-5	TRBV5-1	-	TGCGCCAGCAGCTTGAACCCCGAAGGTGGGACCCAGTACTTC	CASSLNPEGGTQYF
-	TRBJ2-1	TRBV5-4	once	TGTGCCAGCAGCTTGGCGGGTACCTACAATGAGCAGTTCTTC	CASSLAGTYNEQFF
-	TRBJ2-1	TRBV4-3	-	TGCGCCAGCAGCCAAGACAGGGACCAAGGGGATGAGCAGTTCTTC	CASSQDRDQGDEQFF
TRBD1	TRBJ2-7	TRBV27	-	TGTGCCAGCAGTTCCCGCCGGGACAGGGAAATTAGGAAGCGGGGCTACGAGCAGTACTTC	CASSSRRDREIRKRGYEQYF
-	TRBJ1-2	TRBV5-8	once	TGTGCCAGCAGCCCCATCCCAGCGAGCTACACCTTC	CASSPIPASYTF
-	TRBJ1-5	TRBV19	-	TGTGCCAGTAGTATAACCGGGAGCAATCAGCCCCAGCATTTT	CASSITGSNQPQHF
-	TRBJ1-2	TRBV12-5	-	TGTGCTAGTGGTTTGGTCCCCTCATTGGATGGCTACACCTTC	CASGLVPSLDGYTF
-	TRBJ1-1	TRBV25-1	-	TGTGCCAGCAGTGTGCTTACAGGGTCTGAAGCTTTCTTT	CASSVLTGSEAFF
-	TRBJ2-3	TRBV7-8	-	TGTGCCAGCAGCTCCCCAGGGGATACGCAGTATTTT	CASSSPGDTQYF
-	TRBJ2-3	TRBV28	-	TGTGCCAGCAGTTTCTGGGCGGAAAGCACAGATACGCAGTATTTT	CASSFWAESTDTQYF
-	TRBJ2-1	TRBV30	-	TGTGCCTCCTCCCAGCGGGCCCTTTCCTACAATGAGCAGTTCTTC	CASSQRALSYNEQFF
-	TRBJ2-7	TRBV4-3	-	TGCGCCAGCAGCCAAGACAGGGTGGTACCCTACGAGCAGTACTTC	CASSQDRVVPYEQYF
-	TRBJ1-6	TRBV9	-	TGTGCCAGCAGCGCCTACACCGACGGGAATTCACCCCTCCACTTT	CASSAYTDGNSPLHF
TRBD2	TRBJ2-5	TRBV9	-	TGTGCCAGCAGCGTAGGGGTGCTAGCGGGGCTTCCGGATCAAGAGACCCAGTACTTC	CASSVGVLAGLPDQETQYF
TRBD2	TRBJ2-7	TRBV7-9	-	TGTGCCAGCAGCCTGGGCTCTAGCGGGGGATATTACGAGCAGTACTTC	CASSLGSSGGYYEQYF
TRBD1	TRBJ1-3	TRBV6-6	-	TGTGCCAGCAGTTACTCCGGACAGGGGGCTGGAAACACCATATATTTT	CASSYSGQGAGNTIYF
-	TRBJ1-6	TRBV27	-	TGTGCCAGCAGTTTAATGGGTTTGATCCTCCACTTT	CASSLMGLILHF
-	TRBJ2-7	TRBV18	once	TGTGCCAGCTCACCAATGGCAGGGGTGGACGAGCAGTACTTC	CASSPMAGVDEQYF
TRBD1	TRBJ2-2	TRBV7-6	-	TGTGCCAGCAGCTCGAACCCCGACAGGGTCAACACCGGGGAGCTGTTTTTT	CASSSNPDRVNTGELFF
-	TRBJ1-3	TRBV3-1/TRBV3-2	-	TGTGCCAGCAGTCAACGGGGGGCGCTTGGAAACACCATATATTTT	CASSQRGALGNTIYF
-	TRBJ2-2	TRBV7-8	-	TGTGCCAGCAGCCCCACGGAGCTGAACACCGGGGAGCTGTTTTTT	CASSPTELNTGELFF
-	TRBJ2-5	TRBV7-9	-	TGTGCCAGCAGCTCAAAAGAGACCCAGTACTTC	CASSSKETQYF
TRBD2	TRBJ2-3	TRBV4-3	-	TGCGCCAGCAGCCAAGATAGGAGCGGGGGCCGAAGCACAGATACGCAGTATTTT	CASSQDRSGGRSTDTQYF
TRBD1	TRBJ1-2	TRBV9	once	TGTGCCAGCAGCGCCCGGACAGGGGGCCTGAACTATGGCTACACCTTC	CASSARTGGLNYGYTF